This T cell receptor beta chain was captured by sequencing in a study of blood T cells in healthy people across ages. The second PCR ran roughly 7 to 12 cycles with a sample-barcoded 5' primer and J-beta primers. TCRdb analysed the 5' RACE reads with MiXCR anew, one entry per CDR3 protein. The sample shows approximately 730,000 distinct CDR3 sequences, roughly 45% of them seen only once. CDR3 size: 13 residues. The ends were cut back, 5 bases at V and 5 bases at J, with 13 bases in the middle. From germline, CDR1 is SEHNR and CDR2 FQNEAQ (reference sequence). There are many counts of this clonotype. The receptor was derived from a woman aged 60-75 years in good health. The chain links TRBV7-9 to TRBJ2-7; D unresolved. Sequencing input: blood. DNA for the CDR3: TGTGCCAGCAGCCGAGAATACGTGGACGAGCAGTACTTC. Translating it yields CASSREYVDEQYF.